The 11 T cell receptor beta chains presented below share a single source sample, sequenced in a study of T-cell reconstitution after alpha-beta-depleted transplantation in children. Unique molecular identifiers were incorporated during preparation of the TCRbeta library. TCRdb ran MiXCR on the PCR reads and lists one entry per CDR3 protein. The sample includes a few hundred thousand distinct CDR3 sequences, 9.7% of them seen just once. The material sequenced was PBMCs from the stem cell graft donor, taken from the stem cell graft. These TCRs come from a human donor who donated a stem cell graft to a child with SCID.

This clonotype has ten or more counts. The rearrangement joins TRBV29-1 to TRBJ2-1; 11 nucleotides align to TRBD2. Germline V gene lookup returns CDR1 SQVTM and CDR2 ANQGSEA. The CDR3 totals 13 residues. After removal of 4 bases from V and 10 bases from J, the junction contained 6 bases not matched to a gene. CDR3 sequence reads: CSVAVSGGDEQFF. The CDR3, as DNA: TGCAGCGTTGCTGTTAGCGGGGGGGACGAGCAGTTCTTC.

This clonotype was seen repeatedly, ten times or more. CDR3 nucleotide sequence: TGTGCCAGCAGTCTTCTAAGCGTAGGTACGCAGTATTTT. It encodes CASSLLSVGTQYF. This chain connects TRBV12-3 or TRBV12-4 to TRBJ2-3, with D unresolved. Trimming cost V 5 bases and J 8 bases, with 14 bases left between them. There are 13 residues in the CDR3.

In its sample, this clonotype was seen many times. The J gene is TRBJ2-4, the V gene TRBV7-2, with 8 bases identical to TRBD1. V lost 1 base, J lost 9 bases, and 8 bases stayed unmatched. Germline-derived CDR1 and CDR2 are SGHTA and FQGNSA. The CDR3 extends over 15 amino acids. The CDR3 sequence: CASSLVPGGESIQYF. The DNA for the CDR3 is TGTGCCAGCAGCTTAGTGCCAGGGGGCGAGAGCATTCAGTACTTC. The complete variable domain, with remaining parts taken from reference TRBV7-2 and TRBJ2-4, reads GAGVSQSPSNKVTEKGKDVELRCDPISGHTALYWYRQSLGQGLEFLIYFQGNSAPDKSGLPSDRFSAERTGGSVSTLTIQRTQQEDSAVYLCASSLVPGGESIQYFGAGTRLSVL.

This clonotype appeared many times. The chain joins TRBV5-1 to TRBJ2-3; TRBD2 might be the D (6 bases). The CDR3 consists of 18 residues. Germline V lookup: CDR1 SGHRS, CDR2 YFSETQ. Trimming removed 3 bases from V and 2 bases from J, with 22 bases in between. The CDR3 nucleotides read TGCGCCAGCAGCTGGAGTCGGGGAAGCGGGTCCCTCACAGATACGCAGTATTTT. Translation: CASSWSRGSGSLTDTQYF.

This clonotype was detected only a few times. J is TRBJ2-6 and V is TRBV5-4; no clear D gene. The germline V gene has CDR1 SGHNT and CDR2 YYREEE (reference sequence). The CDR3 has 17 residues. V shed 9 bases and J shed 0 bases, with 19 bases lying between them. This CDR3 reads CATQLGVLCSGANVLTF. CDR3 nucleotide sequence: TGTGCCACCCAGCTTGGGGTCCTCTGCTCTGGGGCCAACGTCCTGACTTTC.

The sample holds many counts of this clonotype. This sequence joins TRBV5-1 and TRBJ1-4; 9 bases are a match to TRBD1. This CDR3 is 15 amino acids long. Per germline, CDR1 SGHRS and CDR2 YFSETQ. The trim removed 2 bases at V and 7 bases at J, leaving 6 bases unmatched. The CDR3 DNA sequence: TGCGCCAGCAGCTTCAGGACAGGGGCCGGTGAAAAACTGTTTTTT. It specifies CASSFRTGAGEKLFF.

In its sample, this clonotype was seen many times. This chain connects TRBV12-3 or TRBV12-4 to TRBJ2-5; tentative D call: TRBD2 (6 bases). The V end was cut by 7 bases, the J end by 1 base, with 13 bases between. This CDR3 has 14 amino acids. CDR3 in DNA: TGTGCCAGCACCCCGGCGGGGCCCCAAGAGACCCAGTACTTC. Its translation: CASTPAGPQETQYF.

This clonotype showed up many times. The gene calls are TRBV20-1 and TRBJ2-3, with 14 bases aligning to TRBD2. Germline loops: CDR1 DFQATT, CDR2 SNEGSKA (reference sequence). The CDR3 runs 16 residues. Trimming cost V 5 bases and J 5 bases; bases outside gene matches: 9. In nucleotides, the CDR3 is TGCAGTGCTGAAACCGGGACTAGCGGGGGCGTAGATACGCAGTATTTT. Translated: CSAETGTSGGVDTQYF.

In this sample, this clonotype turned up many times. This sequence joins TRBV11-2 and TRBJ2-7; D possibly uses TRBD1 or TRBD2 (5 bases each). The V end lost 0 bases, the J end lost 2 bases, and 11 bases lay between the germline ends. This CDR3 contains 15 residues. Germline V CDR1 and CDR2: SGHAT, FQNNGV. The CDR3 DNA follows: TGTGCCAGCAGCTTAGATCGGGGCGGACCCTACGAGCAGTACTTC. Its translation: CASSLDRGGPYEQYF.

This clonotype was seen only a few times. CDR3 amino acids: CASSLANREETQYF. In DNA form, the CDR3 reads TGCGCCAGCAGCTTGGCCAACAGGGAAGAGACCCAGTACTTC. The rearrangement links TRBV5-1 to TRBJ2-5, with D possibly TRBD1 on 6 matching bases. From germline, CDR1 is SGHRS and CDR2 YFSETQ. This CDR3 has 14 residues. V was shortened by 0 bases and J by 3 bases, with 9 bases between the two germline ends.

The gene calls are TRBV6-2 or TRBV6-3 and TRBJ2-2; 7 nucleotides align to TRBD2. Germline trimming cut 8 bases from V and 5 bases from J; bases unmatched to any gene: 11. CDR3 length: 15 amino acids. Per germline, CDR1 MNHEY and CDR2 SVGEGT. CDR3: CASGRGVSLTGELFF. In nucleotides, the CDR3 is TGTGCCAGCGGCCGGGGGGTCAGTCTGACCGGGGAGCTGTTTTTT.